The T cell receptor beta chain described here comes from a study of blood T cell repertoires in COVID-19. In the study overall: Collection of acute and convalescent COVID-19 samples took place in the United States, Italy and Spain. PBMCs, B-cell-depleted T cells, or T cells provided the cDNA or gDNA that made up the material.

Clones were read by immunoSEQ multiplex PCR, and TCRdb kept only the in-frame ones, dropping some. The sample carries about 220,000 clones, approximately 86% recorded once. This clone came up many times. Clinical history reported by participants formed the basis on which cohorts were assigned. Sequenced material: PBMCs or T cells enriched from blood (not recorded which). The sequence was collected from a woman under 40 with acute COVID-19.

CDR3 protein: CASSDSMQGNNEQFF. CDR3 nucleotides: TGTGCCAGCAGTGACTCGATGCAGGGGAACAATGAGCAGTTCTTC. The J gene is TRBJ2-1, the V gene TRBV6-4, with D perhaps TRBD1 (6 bases). Trimming cost V 0 bases and J 5 bases, with 11 bases left between them. The CDR3 extends over 15 amino acids. CDR1 is MRHNA, CDR2 SNTAGT, per germline.